These 14 T cell receptor beta chains came from one sample sequenced in a study of prognosis after radiotherapy for stage I lung cancer. Two-round multiplex PCR amplified TCR beta CDR3 from genomic DNA. Used in first-round PCR were primers specific to each TRBV and TRBJ gene. A single record per CDR3 protein comes from TCRdb applying MiXCR to the multiplex PCR reads. The table records about 16,000 distinct CDR3 sequences, less than 35% of them present only once. The material sequenced was PBMCs, taken before or after stereotactic body radiation therapy (not recorded which). These receptors all stem from a donor of 50 years or more with non-small cell lung cancer.

The sample holds a few counts of this clonotype. A single base is all that separates this from a far larger clone, so a read error is likely. The chain links TRBV11-3 to TRBJ2-5, with D hard to call. The assigned J gene may be wrong: the sequence end matches TRBJ2-1 better. This CDR3 is 11 amino acids long. Germline CDR1 is SGHNT and CDR2 is YENEEA. This CDR3 is CASSFLDEQFF. The DNA for the CDR3 is TGTGCCAGCAGCTTCCTGGATGAGCAGTTCTTC.

Notes on this clonotype: Compared with germline, one end of the junction differs, possibly owing to a read error. The rearrangement joins TRBV20-1 to TRBJ1-2; the D is unclear. The CDR3 has 15 residues. Looked up from germline, CDR1 is DFQATT and CDR2 is SNEGSKA (reference sequence). In DNA form, the CDR3 reads TGCAGTGCTCGCGGTTACACGGAATCTAACTATGGCTTCACCTTC. Amino acid sequence: CSARGYTESNYGFTF.

To note about this clonotype: At one end the junction does not follow the germline gene, possibly because of a read error. This chain connects TRBV19 to TRBJ2-5; 9 nucleotides line up with TRBD2. The CDR3 consists of 13 residues. The germline CDR1 and CDR2 sequences are LNHDA and SQIVND (reference sequence). The CDR3 loop is CDSSIRLAETQYF. DNA for the CDR3: TGTGACAGTAGTATAAGACTAGCGGAGACGCAGTACTTC.

With respect to this clonotype: This likely reflects a read error, since a far larger clone is one base away. The chain carries TRBV6-5 and TRBJ1-6, with D perhaps TRBD1 (6 bases). V was trimmed by 10 bases and J by 7 bases, leaving 20 bases between them. Germline V gives CDR1 MNHEY, CDR2 SVGAGI. The CDR3 extends over 15 amino acids. CDR3 nucleotide sequence: TGTGCCATCAGCTATAGGAAACAGGGAAATTCACCCCTCCACTTT. This translates into CAISYRKQGNSPLHF.

This clonotype was seen just once. It is likely a read error: a sequence one base away is far more abundant. This chain uses TRBV6-1 with TRBJ2-3, with D possibly TRBD2 on 5 matching bases. The CDR3 is 14 residues long. Germline-derived CDR1 and CDR2 are MNHNS and SASEGT. The CDR3 coding sequence is TGTGCCAGCAGTCCCACTTCTAGCACAGAAACGCAGTATTTT. This translates into CASSPTSSTETQYF.

This clonotype was observed many times. This chain connects TRBV27 to TRBJ2-4, with TRBD1 matching over 9 bases. Germline CDR1 and CDR2: MNHEY and SMNVEV (reference sequence). The CDR3 totals 14 residues. V was clipped by 5 bases and J by 4 bases; unmatched bases: 3. The CDR3 nucleotides are TGTGCCAGCAGTATAGACAGGGGGAAAAACATTCAGTACTTC. Translating gives CASSIDRGKNIQYF.

At least ten counts were recorded for this clonotype. The chain employs TRBV10-3 and TRBJ2-6, with D uncertain. V was cut by 0 bases and J by 0 bases, with 3 bases left in between. The CDR3 is 15 amino acids. Germline-derived CDR1 and CDR2 are ENHRY and SYGVKD. The CDR3 sequence: CAISESNSGANVLTF. In DNA form, the CDR3 reads TGTGCCATCAGTGAGTCTAACTCTGGGGCCAACGTCCTGACTTTC.

This clonotype was found many times. V and J are TRBV5-1 and TRBJ1-5, with TRBD1 matching 7 bases. V was pared by 4 bases and J by 2 bases, with 3 bases of the junction left unmatched. The germline gives CDR1 SGHRS, CDR2 YFSETQ. This CDR3 has 14 residues. The DNA of the CDR3 is TGCGCCAGCAGCAGGGGGCCGGGCAATCAGCCCCAGCATTTT. Amino acid sequence: CASSRGPGNQPQHF.

This clonotype is labeled medium-sized (0.01 to 0.1%). The gene calls are TRBV28 and TRBJ2-6, with 7 bases matching TRBD1. The germline gives CDR1 MDHEN, CDR2 SYDVKM. This CDR3 is 18 amino acids long. The ends lost 5 bases at V and 4 bases at J; junction bases unmatched: 14. DNA of the CDR3: TGTGCCAGCAGTCAGCGACAGGGTACGGCTGCCGGGGCCAACGTCCTGACTTTC. Translated: CASSQRQGTAAGANVLTF.

At least ten counts were recorded for this clonotype. This chain links TRBV11-2 with TRBJ2-7; tentatively, D is TRBD2 (6 bases). Germline V gives CDR1 SGHAT, CDR2 FQNNGV. CDR3 length equals 14 residues. V lost 6 bases and J lost 2, with 14 bases in between. CDR3 sequence reads: CASSHGTGTYEQYF. The CDR3, as DNA: TGTGCCAGCAGTCACGGGACTGGAACCTACGAGCAGTACTTC.

There are many counts of this clonotype. The gene calls are TRBV6-2 or TRBV6-3 and TRBJ2-2; 11 bases are a match to TRBD2. The V gene's germline CDR1 is MNHEY and CDR2 SVGEGT. This CDR3 region has 17 residues. Losses at the gene ends were 2 bases for V and 4 bases for J; bases not matched to a gene: 6. CDR3 DNA sequence: TGTGCCAGCAGTTACAGGACTAGCGGGCGCCTCACCGGGGAGCTGTTTTTT. The encoded protein is CASSYRTSGRLTGELFF.

This clonotype is classed as medium-sized (0.01 to 0.1%). The rearrangement links TRBV20-1 to TRBJ2-1, with 11 bases aligning to TRBD2. With V trimmed by 5 bases and J by 0 bases, 12 bases remained unmatched. The CDR3 length is 18 residues. Germline CDR1 reads DFQATT; CDR2 reads SNEGSKA (reference sequence). CDR3 in amino acids: CSAAPSLAGGFSYNEQFF. Written as DNA, the CDR3 is TGCAGTGCTGCCCCGAGTCTAGCGGGAGGTTTCTCCTACAATGAGCAGTTCTTC.

The chain uses TRBV7-6 and TRBJ1-1; tentatively, D is TRBD1 (5 bases). The CDR3 consists of 15 residues. The germline V gene has CDR1 SGHVS and CDR2 FNYEAQ. The V gene lost 5 bases and the J gene lost 7 bases, with 20 bases spanning the gap. The CDR3: CASSPRYRGWNEAFF. For the CDR3, the DNA is TGTGCCAGCAGCCCCAGGTACCGGGGCTGGAATGAAGCTTTCTTT. Variable domain in full (rest from reference TRBV7-6 and TRBJ1-1): GAGVSQSPRYKVTKRGQDVALRCDPISGHVSLYWYRQALGQGPEFLTYFNYEAQQDKSGLPNDRFSAERPEGSISTLTIQRTEQRDSAMYRCASSPRYRGWNEAFFGQGTRLTVV.

This clonotype was found many times. The chain is built from TRBV6-1 and TRBJ2-1; no clear D. Trimming stripped 6 bases from V and 7 bases from J, with 19 bases between. Germline loops: CDR1 MNHNS, CDR2 SASEGT. This CDR3 comprises 15 residues. The CDR3 loop reads CASSPADTLGNEQFF. The CDR3 DNA reads as TGTGCCAGCAGCCCGGCTGACACCCTCGGGAATGAGCAGTTCTTC.